The source of this T cell receptor beta chain is a study of blood T cell repertoires in COVID-19. Trimming stripped 0 bases from V and 11 bases from J, with 16 bases between. This CDR3 contains 14 residues. Germline V CDR1 and CDR2: MNHEY, SMNVEV (reference sequence). Original processing notes: Researchers report that nucleated cell counts were estimated from reference gene primer amplification. Sequenced by immunoSEQ multiplex PCR; TCRdb stores in-frame clones only, minus some. V and J calls and clone size are as listed in that table; D and trimming were resolved from the DNA. Of a few hundred thousand clones listed, approximately 81% were seen once; the top ten hold over 0.95%.

This rearrangement joins TRBV27 to TRBJ1-1; TRBD1 might be the D (6 bases). The source of this sequence is a man aged 40-50 years with acute or convalescent COVID-19. Material for sequencing was peripheral blood. CDR3 sequence (DNA): TGTGCCAGCAGTTTATCTGGGACAACCCAAAGGGCTTTCTTT. Its translation: CASSLSGTTQRAFF.